The 16 T cell receptor beta chains below come from one sample, sequenced in a study of OX40 agonist ivuxolimab in advanced cancers. This table comes from immunoSEQ multiplex PCR, and its TCRdb copy is limited to in-frame clones, with some not included. The table records about 14,000 clones, roughly 71% of them present only once. The material was CD4+ or CD8+ T cells sorted from blood, obtained in a trial of the OX40 agonist ivuxolimab. The receptors here all came from an adult with an advanced solid tumor such as melanoma, head and neck, liver or kidney cancer.

The chain carries TRBV7-2 and TRBJ2-1, with 8 bases that match TRBD1. The germline V gene has CDR1 SGHTA and CDR2 FQGNSA. With 5 bases clipped from V and 8 bases from J, the junction kept 11 bases outside the gene matches. This CDR3 spans 15 amino acids. CDR3 DNA: TGTGCCAGCAGCCCACCGGGACAGGTATTTCATGAGCAGTTCTTC. This translates into CASSPPGQVFHEQFF. The whole variable domain, filled in from reference TRBV7-2 and TRBJ2-1, reads GAGVSQSPSNKVTEKGKDVELRCDPISGHTALYWYRQSLGQGLEFLIYFQGNSAPDKSGLPSDRFSAERTGGSVSTLTIQRTQQEDSAVYLCASSPPGQVFHEQFFGPGTRLTVL.

This chain joins TRBV4-3 and TRBJ2-7, with D possibly being TRBD2 (5 bases). This CDR3 comprises 14 residues. Trimming cost V 1 base and J 0 bases, with 7 bases left between them. Per the germline V gene, CDR1 is LGHNA and CDR2 is YSLEER. The CDR3 DNA is TGCGCCAGCAGCCAAGGGACTTACTCCTACGAGCAGTACTTC. This encodes CASSQGTYSYEQYF.

CDR3 sequence: CASSFTGTGSYEQYF. Here the CDR3 DNA reads TGTGCCAGCAGTTTCACCGGGACAGGATCCTACGAGCAGTACTTC. V is TRBV27 and J is TRBJ2-7, with TRBD1 matching 8 bases. V shed 3 bases and J 1 base; nucleotides not matched to a gene: 5. Germline lookup yields CDR1 MNHEY and CDR2 SMNVEV (reference sequence). CDR3 length equals 15 residues.

This rearrangement joins TRBV10-3 to TRBJ1-1, with TRBD1 matching over 7 bases. Per germline, CDR1 ENHRY and CDR2 SYGVKD. J gave up 3 bases and V 1 base, and 8 bases lay outside the gene matches. This CDR3 is built from 16 residues. The CDR3 DNA is TGTGCCATCAGTGAGTGGCAGGGGGAGAGGTACACTGAAGCTTTCTTT. Protein sequence: CAISEWQGERYTEAFF.

The chain combines TRBV12-5 with TRBJ2-7; tentative D call: TRBD2 (5 bases). Germline CDR1 and CDR2: LGHNT and FRNRAP. V was clipped by 0 bases and J by 4 bases, with 16 bases between them. The CDR3 covers 16 residues. The CDR3 region is CASGLVLAAGNYEQYF. DNA for the CDR3: TGTGCTAGTGGTTTGGTACTGGCCGCCGGGAATTACGAGCAGTACTTC.

V is TRBV25-1 and J is TRBJ2-1; 12 bases line up with TRBD2. Germline CDR1 and CDR2: MGHDK and SYGVNS. V lost 3 bases, J lost 9 bases, and 3 bases stayed unmatched. The CDR3 consists of 14 residues. The CDR3 bases are TGTGCCAGCAGTGACCTGGGACTAGCGGGTGAGCAGTTCTTC. Protein: CASSDLGLAGEQFF.

V and J are TRBV27 and TRBJ2-1, with D possibly TRBD1 on 5 matching bases. CDR3 length equals 14 residues. Germline V gives CDR1 MNHEY, CDR2 SMNVEV (reference sequence). Trimming removed 7 bases from V and 6 bases from J, with 16 bases in between. CDR3 coding DNA: TGTGCCAGCACCCTAAGGGGAATGGGCAATGAGCAGTTCTTC. This codes for CASTLRGMGNEQFF.

This chain uses TRBV19 with TRBJ1-2; D uncertain. CDR1 is LNHDA and CDR2 is SQIVND in the germline V gene (reference sequence). The CDR3 runs to 13 residues. The V end was cut by 7 bases, the J end by 0 bases, with 9 bases between. CDR3: CASNLGPNYGYTF. The CDR3 DNA reads as TGTGCCAGTAACCTTGGCCCTAACTATGGCTACACCTTC.

The J gene is TRBJ1-1, the V gene TRBV4-1, with a possible D match to TRBD1 (5 bases). The CDR3 sequence is 14 residues long. V lost 0 bases and J 7 bases, leaving 12 bases between the germline ends. CDR1 is MGHRA and CDR2 is YSYEKL in the germline V gene. DNA of the CDR3: TGCGCCAGCAGCCAAGATGGGGACTATGTTGAAGCTTTCTTT. Its protein is CASSQDGDYVEAFF.

This chain uses TRBV7-9 with TRBJ2-5; D may match TRBD1 or TRBD2 (5 bases each). Looked up from germline, CDR1 is SEHNR and CDR2 is FQNEAQ (reference sequence). The CDR3 is 14 amino acids. Trimming took off 1 base at V and 4 bases at J, with 10 bases between the two ends. The CDR3 loop reads CASSLVIGTETQYF. As DNA, the CDR3 is TGTGCCAGCAGCTTAGTTATAGGGACAGAGACCCAGTACTTC.

The chain is built from TRBV5-6 and TRBJ2-7; a possible D gene is TRBD1 (6 bases). The ends were cut back, 3 bases at V and 5 bases at J, with 15 bases in the middle. CDR1 and CDR2 (germline): SGHDT, YYEEEE. This CDR3 region has 14 residues. CDR3 bases: TGTGCCAGCAGCTCAGCCGGGACAAGGGACGAGCAGTACTTC. This gives the protein CASSSAGTRDEQYF.

In this sample, this clone turned up a few times. The chain links TRBV30 to TRBJ1-5; a weak D match, TRBD1 (5 bases). Per germline, CDR1 GTSNPN and CDR2 SVGIG (reference sequence). This CDR3 is built from 14 residues. The germline V and J ends were trimmed by 3 bases and 5 bases, with 14 bases remaining between them. Here the CDR3 DNA reads TGTGCCTGGAGCGCGGTTGGGGGATATCAGCCCCAGCATTTT. As protein: CAWSAVGGYQPQHF.

The chain carries TRBV5-1 and TRBJ2-2; D is undetermined. The CDR3 runs to 15 residues. CDR1 and CDR2 from the germline V gene are SGHRS and YFSETQ. Trimming took 4 bases from V and 5 from J, leaving 15 bases between them. In nucleotides, the CDR3 is TGCGCCAGCAGCCCTATCTTTCCGGTAACCGGGGAGCTGTTTTTT. Amino acid sequence: CASSPIFPVTGELFF.

J is TRBJ1-1 and V is TRBV6-5, with D possibly TRBD1 on 5 matching bases. Germline CDR1 and CDR2: MNHEY and SVGAGI. CDR3 size: 15 residues. V lost 7 bases, J lost 5 bases, and 20 bases lay in between. CDR3 sequence: CASKPTLGGRTEAFF. The CDR3 DNA is TGTGCCAGCAAACCTACCCTGGGGGGTAGGACTGAAGCTTTCTTT.

This sequence joins TRBV28 and TRBJ1-2; D is unresolved. Germline CDR1 MDHEN, CDR2 SYDVKM. CDR3 size: 14 residues. V shed 4 bases and J shed 0 bases, with 9 bases lying between them. The CDR3 here is CASSSDPTNYGYTF. The CDR3 DNA reads TGTGCCAGCAGTTCGGATCCGACTAACTATGGCTACACCTTC.

CDR3 residues: CASSLDRASTIYF. CDR3 sequence (DNA): TGTGCCAGCAGCTTAGACAGGGCTAGCACCATATATTTT. The chain employs TRBV7-6 and TRBJ1-3; the D gene is possibly TRBD1 (6 bases). With 1 base removed from V and 9 bases from J, the gap between germline ends came to 10 bases. CDR3 length equals 13 residues. CDR1 SGHVS and CDR2 FNYEAQ come from the germline V gene.